The clone carrying this TCR beta chain has a handful of counts. Antigen specificity is unknown. The entry originates in a study of T-cell memory formation after mild COVID-19. Study-level results: SARS-CoV-2 specificity of second-wave clones peaking day 37 was unconfirmed.

A single record per CDR3 protein comes from TCRdb applying MiXCR to the 5' RACE reads. The repertoire holds roughly 410,000 distinct CDR3 sequences, with approximately 24% as singletons. Germline V gives CDR1 LGHNA, CDR2 YNFKEQ. The CDR3 loop spans 15 amino acids. Trimming cost V 3 bases and J 3 bases; bases outside gene matches: 4. The rearrangement uses TRBV4-2 and TRBJ2-2; TRBD1 aligns across 7 bases. The sample taken for sequencing was PBMCs or a T cell subset sorted from them (not recorded which). This receptor was taken from an adult woman who had mild COVID-19 (a few samples of this study predate the infection). Cell type and time point are not known. The DNA for the CDR3 is TGTGCCAGCAGCCACGGGACAGCCGACACCGGGGAGCTGTTTTTT. It yields the protein CASSHGTADTGELFF.